Below, one TCR beta chain is given with its context. The data originate from a study of blood T cell repertoires in COVID-19. The overall study: COVID-19 samples from acute and convalescent phases originated in the United States, Italy and Spain. PBMCs, B-cell-depleted T cells, or T cells provided the cDNA or gDNA that made up the material.

Germline V gene data show CDR1 as MNHEY and CDR2 as SVGAGI. The CDR3 is made up of 15 amino acids. V lost 5 bases and J lost 1; bases outside the gene matches: 5. Per the study methods: Amplifying reference gene primers gave estimates of nucleated cell counts. Clones were sequenced by immunoSEQ multiplex PCR, and TCRdb holds only the in-frame ones, with some missing. That table furnishes V, J and clone size, whereas the DNA furnished D and trimming. Of more than 250,000 clones in the sample, less than 90% are singletons; the top ten hold roughly 4.5%. The sample consisted of peripheral blood. The sequence was obtained from a man aged 60 to 75 who had recovered from COVID-19. The chain is built from TRBV6-5 and TRBJ2-5, with 9 positions matching TRBD2. CDR3 amino acids: CASSPGTSPQETQYF. The CDR3 nucleotides read TGTGCCAGCAGTCCCGGGACTAGCCCCCAAGAGACCCAGTACTTC.